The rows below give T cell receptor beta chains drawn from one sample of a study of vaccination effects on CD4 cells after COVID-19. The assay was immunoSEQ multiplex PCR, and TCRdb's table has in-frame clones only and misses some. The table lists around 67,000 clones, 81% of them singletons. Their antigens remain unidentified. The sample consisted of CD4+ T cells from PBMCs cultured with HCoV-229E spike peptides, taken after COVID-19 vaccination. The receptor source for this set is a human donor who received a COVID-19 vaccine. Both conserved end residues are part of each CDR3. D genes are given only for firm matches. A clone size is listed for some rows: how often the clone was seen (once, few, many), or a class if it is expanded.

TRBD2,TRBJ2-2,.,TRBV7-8,CASSLAGALLGELFF,TGTGCCAGCAGCCTAGCGGGGGCCCTGCTCGGGGAGCTGTTTTTT
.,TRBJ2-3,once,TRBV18,CASSPYGRLRTDTQYF,TGTGCCAGCTCACCGTACGGACGGCTACGCACAGATACGCAGTATTTT
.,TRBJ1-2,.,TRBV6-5,CASRTGRYGYTF,TGTGCCAGCAGAACAGGTCGCTATGGCTACACCTTC
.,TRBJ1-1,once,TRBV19,CASSIRDRTEAFF,TGTGCCAGTAGTATCAGGGATCGCACTGAAGCTTTCTTT
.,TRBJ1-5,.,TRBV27,CASSRGNQPQHF,TGTGCCAGCAGTAGGGGGAATCAGCCCCAGCATTTT
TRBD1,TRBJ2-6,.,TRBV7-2,CASSQRDRGLGANVLTF,TGTGCCAGCAGCCAGAGGGACAGGGGGCTGGGGGCCAACGTCCTGACTTTC
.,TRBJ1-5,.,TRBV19,CASSIGGFQPQHF,TGTGCCAGTAGTATCGGGGGTTTTCAGCCCCAGCATTTT
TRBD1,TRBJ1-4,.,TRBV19,CASSTPGTGGSNEKLFF,TGTGCCAGTAGTACCCCCGGGACAGGGGGCTCAAATGAAAAACTGTTTTTT
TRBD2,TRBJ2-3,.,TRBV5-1,CASSNILAGSTDTQYF,TGCGCCAGCAGCAACATACTAGCGGGGAGCACAGATACGCAGTATTTT
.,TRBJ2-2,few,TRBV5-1,CASSWGASNTGELFF,TGCGCCAGCAGCTGGGGGGCATCCAACACCGGGGAGCTGTTTTTT
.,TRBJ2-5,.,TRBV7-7,CASSGGGGKMETQYF,TGTGCCAGCAGCGGGGGGGGCGGGAAGATGGAGACCCAGTACTTC
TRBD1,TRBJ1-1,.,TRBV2,CASLQSTGGTEAFF,TGTGCCAGCCTTCAGAGTACAGGGGGCACTGAAGCTTTCTTT
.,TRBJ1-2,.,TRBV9,CASSVATSNYGYTF,TGTGCCAGCAGCGTAGCTACTTCTAACTATGGCTACACCTTC
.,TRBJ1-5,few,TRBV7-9,CASSRPEQPQHF,TGTGCCAGCAGCCGTCCGGAACAGCCCCAGCATTTT
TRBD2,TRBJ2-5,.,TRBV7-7,CASSPSGGGETQYF,TGTGCCAGCAGCCCCTCGGGCGGGGGAGAGACCCAGTACTTC
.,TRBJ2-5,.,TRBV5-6,CASSPMGYQETQYF,TGTGCCAGCAGCCCCATGGGGTACCAAGAGACCCAGTACTTC
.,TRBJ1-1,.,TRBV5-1,CASSPYREGNTEAFF,TGCGCCAGCAGCCCTTACAGGGAGGGGAACACTGAAGCTTTCTTT
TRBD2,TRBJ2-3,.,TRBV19,CASSRGTSGGASTDTQYF,TGTGCCAGTAGTAGGGGGACTAGCGGGGGAGCTAGCACAGATACGCAGTATTTT
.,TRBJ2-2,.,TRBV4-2,CASSQETSFTGELFF,TGTGCCAGCAGCCAAGAGACCAGTTTCACCGGGGAGCTGTTTTTT
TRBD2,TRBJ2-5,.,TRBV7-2,CASSLGPRTSGETQYF,TGTGCCAGCAGCTTAGGCCCCCGGACTAGCGGCGAGACCCAGTACTTC
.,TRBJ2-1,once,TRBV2,CASSYREFSSYNEQFF,TGTGCCAGCAGTTACAGGGAATTCAGCTCCTACAATGAGCAGTTCTTC
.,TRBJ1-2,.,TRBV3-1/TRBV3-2,CASSQDRQGAGGYTF,TGTGCCAGCAGCCAAGATCGGCAGGGCGCGGGAGGCTACACCTTC
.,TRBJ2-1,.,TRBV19,CASPNSETGEQFF,TGTGCCAGCCCAAATTCAGAGACCGGTGAGCAGTTCTTC
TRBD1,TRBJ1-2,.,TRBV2,CASSQIPTGGDGYTF,TGTGCCAGCAGTCAAATCCCCACAGGGGGAGATGGCTACACCTTC
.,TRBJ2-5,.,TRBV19,CASSLRETQYF,TGTGCCAGTAGTCTCAGAGAGACCCAGTACTTC
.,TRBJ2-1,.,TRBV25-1,CASSESWVSDNEQFF,TGTGCCAGCAGTGAATCCTGGGTATCGGACAATGAGCAGTTCTTC
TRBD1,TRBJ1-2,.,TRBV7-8,CASSLRGTGGAGNYGYTF,TGTGCCAGCAGCCTCCGCGGGACAGGGGGCGCAGGGAACTATGGCTACACCTTC
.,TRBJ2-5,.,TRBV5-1,CASSLGGGETQYF,TGCGCCAGCAGCTTAGGGGGGGGAGAGACCCAGTACTTC
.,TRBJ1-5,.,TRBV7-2,CASSLGTATNQPQHF,TGTGCCAGCAGCTTAGGGACAGCGACCAATCAGCCCCAGCATTTT
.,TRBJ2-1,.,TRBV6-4,CASSDSTWGLQFF,TGTGCCAGCAGTGACTCGACCTGGGGGCTGCAGTTCTTC
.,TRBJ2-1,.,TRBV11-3,CASSPAAGNEQFF,TGTGCCAGCAGCCCCGCCGCTGGAAATGAGCAGTTCTTC
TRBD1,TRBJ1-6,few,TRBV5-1,CASSLVGDRNSPLHF,TGCGCCAGCAGCTTGGTAGGGGACAGGAATTCACCCCTCCACTTT
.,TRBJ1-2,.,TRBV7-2,CASSLGWRGAGYGYTF,TGTGCCAGCAGCTTAGGGTGGCGGGGGGCGGGCTATGGCTACACCTTC
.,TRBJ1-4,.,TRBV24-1,CATSDPGREKLFF,TGTGCCACCAGTGATCCGGGACGTGAAAAACTGTTTTTT
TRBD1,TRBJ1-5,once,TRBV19,CASSARQGWIEPQHF,TGTGCCAGTAGTGCTCGACAGGGGTGGATTGAGCCCCAGCATTTT
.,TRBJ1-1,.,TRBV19,CASSSPPQGSNTEAFF,TGTGCCAGTAGTAGCCCCCCACAGGGCTCGAACACTGAAGCTTTCTTT
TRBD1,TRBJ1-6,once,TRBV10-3,CAISDDRAGSPLHF,TGTGCCATCAGTGACGACAGGGCAGGGTCACCCCTCCACTTT
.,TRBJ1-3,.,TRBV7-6,CASSRTLGRAQNTIYF,TGTGCCAGCAGCCGAACCCTAGGACGGGCCCAAAACACCATATATTTT
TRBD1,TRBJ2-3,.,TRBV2,CASRARGQGTDTQYF,TGTGCCAGCAGGGCGAGGGGGCAGGGCACAGATACGCAGTATTTT
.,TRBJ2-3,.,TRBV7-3,CASSLSPSLDTQYF,TGTGCCAGCAGCTTAAGTCCCTCTTTAGATACGCAGTATTTT
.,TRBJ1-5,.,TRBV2,CASAGVGARQPQHF,TGTGCCAGCGCGGGGGTAGGGGCCCGACAGCCCCAGCATTTT
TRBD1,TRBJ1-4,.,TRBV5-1,CASSNPTGGSEKLFF,TGCGCCAGCAGCAACCCGACAGGGGGCTCTGAAAAACTGTTTTTT
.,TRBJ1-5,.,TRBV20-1,CSASPRGGDQPQHF,TGCAGTGCTAGTCCGAGGGGAGGGGATCAGCCCCAGCATTTT
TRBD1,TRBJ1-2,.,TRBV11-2,CASRNPGQGRIRGYTF,TGTGCCAGCAGGAATCCGGGACAGGGTAGGATCCGTGGCTACACCTTC
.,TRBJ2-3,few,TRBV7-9,CASSLVSVDTQYF,TGTGCCAGCAGCTTAGTTAGCGTAGATACGCAGTATTTT
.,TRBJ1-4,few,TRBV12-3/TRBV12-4,CASSFQPGEKLFF,TGTGCCAGCAGTTTCCAGCCTGGAGAAAAACTGTTTTTT
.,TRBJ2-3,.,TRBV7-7,CASSLDRGTDTQYF,TGTGCCAGCAGCTTAGACAGGGGCACAGATACGCAGTATTTT
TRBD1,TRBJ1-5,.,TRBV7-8,CASSSGQGNQPQHF,TGTGCCAGCAGCTCGGGACAGGGGAATCAGCCCCAGCATTTT
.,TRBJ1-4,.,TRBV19,CASSPPGAANEKLFF,TGTGCCAGTAGTCCCCCCGGGGCCGCTAATGAAAAACTGTTTTTT
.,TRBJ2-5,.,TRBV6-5,CASSPGYQETQYF,TGTGCCAGCAGTCCAGGGTACCAAGAGACCCAGTACTTC
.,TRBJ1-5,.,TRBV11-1,CASSLDTRFNNQPQHF,TGTGCCAGCAGCTTGGACACCCGATTTAACAATCAGCCCCAGCATTTT
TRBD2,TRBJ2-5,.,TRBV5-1,CASSLSAGSSGQETQYF,TGCGCCAGCAGCTTGAGTGCGGGCTCTAGCGGCCAAGAGACCCAGTACTTC
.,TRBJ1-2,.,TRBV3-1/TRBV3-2,CASSQGSYGNDTF,TGTGCCAGCAGCCAAGGGTCATATGGAAACGACACCTTC
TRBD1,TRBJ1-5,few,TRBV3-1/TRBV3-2,CASSRAGGGQPQHF,TGTGCCAGCAGCCGGGCAGGGGGCGGTCAGCCCCAGCATTTT
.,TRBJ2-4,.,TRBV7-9,CASSAPEFGKNIQYF,TGTGCCAGCAGCGCGCCTGAGTTTGGCAAAAACATTCAGTACTTC
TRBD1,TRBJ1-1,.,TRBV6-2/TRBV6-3,CASSRTGGWGTEAFF,TGTGCCAGCAGTCGGACAGGGGGCTGGGGCACTGAAGCTTTCTTT
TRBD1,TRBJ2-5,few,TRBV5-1,CASSYGQGTSMAQYF,TGCGCCAGCAGCTATGGACAGGGCACGTCTATGGCCCAGTACTTC
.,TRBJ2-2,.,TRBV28,CASSSPRAETTGELFF,TGTGCCAGCAGTTCCCCTCGGGCAGAGACAACCGGGGAGCTGTTTTTT
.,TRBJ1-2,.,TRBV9,CASSPRNGAGYGYTF,TGTGCCAGCAGCCCAAGGAATGGGGCGGGCTATGGCTACACCTTC